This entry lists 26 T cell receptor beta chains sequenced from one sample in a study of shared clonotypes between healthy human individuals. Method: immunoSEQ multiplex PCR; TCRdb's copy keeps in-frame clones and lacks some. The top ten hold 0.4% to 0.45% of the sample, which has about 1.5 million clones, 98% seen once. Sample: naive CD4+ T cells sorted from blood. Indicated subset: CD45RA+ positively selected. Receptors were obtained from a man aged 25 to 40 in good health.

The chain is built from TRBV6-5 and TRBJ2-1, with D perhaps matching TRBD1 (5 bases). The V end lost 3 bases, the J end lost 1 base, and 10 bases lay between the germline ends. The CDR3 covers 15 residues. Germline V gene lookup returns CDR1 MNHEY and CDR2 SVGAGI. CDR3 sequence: CASSYSQVSYNEQFF. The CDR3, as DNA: TGTGCCAGCAGTTATTCACAGGTTTCCTACAATGAGCAGTTCTTC.

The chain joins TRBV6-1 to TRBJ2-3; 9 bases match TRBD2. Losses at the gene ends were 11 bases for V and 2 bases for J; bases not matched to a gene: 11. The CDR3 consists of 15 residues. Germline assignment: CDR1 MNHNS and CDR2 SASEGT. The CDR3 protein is CAAAYLAGYTDTQYF. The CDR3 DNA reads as TGTGCCGCAGCATATCTAGCGGGATACACAGATACGCAGTATTTT.

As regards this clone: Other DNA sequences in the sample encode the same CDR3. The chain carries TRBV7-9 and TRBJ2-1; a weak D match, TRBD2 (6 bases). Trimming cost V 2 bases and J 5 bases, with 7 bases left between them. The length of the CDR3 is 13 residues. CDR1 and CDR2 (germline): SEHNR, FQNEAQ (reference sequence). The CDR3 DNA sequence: TGTGCCAGCAGCTTACTAGCGAACAATGAGCAGTTCTTC. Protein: CASSLLANNEQFF. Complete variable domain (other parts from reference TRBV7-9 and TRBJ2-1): DTGVSQNPRHKITKRGQNVTFRCDPISEHNRLYWYRQTLGQGPEFLTYFQNEAQLEKSRLLSDRFSAERPKGSFSTLEIQRTEQGDSAMYLCASSLLANNEQFFGPGTRLTVL.

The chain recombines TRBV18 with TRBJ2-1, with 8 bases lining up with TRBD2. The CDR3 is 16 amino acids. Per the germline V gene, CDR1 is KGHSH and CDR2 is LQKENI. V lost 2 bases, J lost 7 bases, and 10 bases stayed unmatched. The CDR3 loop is CASSPIPGTRWNEQFF. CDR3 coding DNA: TGTGCCAGCTCACCAATTCCGGGGACTAGATGGAATGAGCAGTTCTTC.

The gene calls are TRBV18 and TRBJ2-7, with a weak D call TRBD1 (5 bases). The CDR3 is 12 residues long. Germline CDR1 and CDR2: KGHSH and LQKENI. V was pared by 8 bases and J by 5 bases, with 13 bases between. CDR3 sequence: CASTQGRNEQYF. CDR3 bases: TGTGCCAGCACTCAGGGTCGGAACGAGCAGTACTTC.

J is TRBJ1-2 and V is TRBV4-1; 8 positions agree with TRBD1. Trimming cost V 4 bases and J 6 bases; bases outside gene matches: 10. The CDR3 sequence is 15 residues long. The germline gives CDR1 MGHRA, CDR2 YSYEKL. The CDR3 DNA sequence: TGCGCCAGCAGCCCCCGGGACAGGTTCGAACATGGCTACACCTTC. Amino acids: CASSPRDRFEHGYTF.

CDR3 DNA: TGTGCCAGCAGCTTGGCAGGGGTGGCGAACATTCAGTACTTC. Residues: CASSLAGVANIQYF. J is TRBJ2-4 and V is TRBV7-9, with D tentatively TRBD1 (6 bases). Trimming removed 3 bases at V and 7 bases at J, with 13 bases between. Germline loops: CDR1 SEHNR, CDR2 FQNEAQ (reference sequence). The CDR3 runs to 14 residues. The full variable domain, in which reference TRBV7-9 and TRBJ2-4 provide the parts outside the CDR3, is DTGVSQNPRHKITKRGQNVTFRCDPISEHNRLYWYRQTLGQGPEFLTYFQNEAQLEKSRLLSDRFSAERPKGSFSTLEIQRTEQGDSAMYLCASSLAGVANIQYFGAGTRLSVL.

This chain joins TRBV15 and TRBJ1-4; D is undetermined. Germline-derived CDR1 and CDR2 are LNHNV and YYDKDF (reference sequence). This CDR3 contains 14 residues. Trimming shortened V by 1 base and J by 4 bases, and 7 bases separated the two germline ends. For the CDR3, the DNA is TGTGCCACCAGCAGAGGGAATGGTAATGAAAAACTGTTTTTT. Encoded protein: CATSRGNGNEKLFF.

The CDR3 sequence is CSVEDLRDNHEQYF. The CDR3 coding sequence is TGCAGCGTTGAAGATCTAAGGGACAATCACGAGCAGTACTTC. The rearrangement uses TRBV29-1 and TRBJ2-7; D may be TRBD1 (6 bases). This CDR3 contains 14 residues. Trimming cost V 0 bases and J 5 bases, with 14 bases left between them. Germline V gives CDR1 SQVTM, CDR2 ANQGSEA.

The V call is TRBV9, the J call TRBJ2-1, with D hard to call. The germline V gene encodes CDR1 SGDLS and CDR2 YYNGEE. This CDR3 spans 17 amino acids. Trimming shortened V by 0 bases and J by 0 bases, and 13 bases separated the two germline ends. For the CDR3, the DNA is TGTGCCAGCAGCGTAGGACGAGGCCCAAGCTCCTACAATGAGCAGTTCTTC. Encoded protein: CASSVGRGPSSYNEQFF.

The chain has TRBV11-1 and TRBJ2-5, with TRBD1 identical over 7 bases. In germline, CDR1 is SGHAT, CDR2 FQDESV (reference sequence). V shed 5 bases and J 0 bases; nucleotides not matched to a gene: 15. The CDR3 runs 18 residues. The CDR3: CASSPGQARVVNQETQYF. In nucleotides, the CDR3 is TGTGCCAGCAGCCCAGGACAGGCTAGAGTTGTAAACCAAGAGACCCAGTACTTC. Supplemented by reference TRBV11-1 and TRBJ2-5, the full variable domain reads EAEVAQSPRYKITEKSQAVAFWCDPISGHATLYWYRQILGQGPELLVQFQDESVVDDSQLPKDRFSAERLKGVDSTLKIQPAELGDSAMYLCASSPGQARVVNQETQYFGPGTRLLVL.

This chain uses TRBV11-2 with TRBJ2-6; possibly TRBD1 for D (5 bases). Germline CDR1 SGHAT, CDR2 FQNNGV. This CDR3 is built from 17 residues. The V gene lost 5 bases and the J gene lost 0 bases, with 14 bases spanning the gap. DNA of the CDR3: TGTGCCAGCAGCCCCCTCGGACACCCCTCTGGGGCCAACGTCCTGACTTTC. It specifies CASSPLGHPSGANVLTF.

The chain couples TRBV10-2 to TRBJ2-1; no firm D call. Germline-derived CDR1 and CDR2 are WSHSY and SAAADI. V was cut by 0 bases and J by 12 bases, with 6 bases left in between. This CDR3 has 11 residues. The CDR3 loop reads CASSESGRQFF. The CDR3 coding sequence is TGCGCCAGCAGTGAGTCGGGTAGGCAGTTCTTC.

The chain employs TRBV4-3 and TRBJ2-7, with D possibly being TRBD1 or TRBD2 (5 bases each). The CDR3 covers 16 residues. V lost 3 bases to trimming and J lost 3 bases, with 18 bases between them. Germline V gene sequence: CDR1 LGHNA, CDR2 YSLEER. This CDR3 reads CASSHGRDHLRYEQYF. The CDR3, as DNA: TGCGCCAGCAGCCACGGCAGGGACCATCTCCGCTACGAGCAGTACTTC.

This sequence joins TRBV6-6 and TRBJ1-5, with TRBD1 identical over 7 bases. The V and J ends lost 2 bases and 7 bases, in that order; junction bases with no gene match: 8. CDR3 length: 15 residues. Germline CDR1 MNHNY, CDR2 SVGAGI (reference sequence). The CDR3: CASSYPRGRRQPQHF. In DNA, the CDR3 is TGTGCCAGCAGTTACCCAAGGGGGCGACGGCAGCCCCAGCATTTT.

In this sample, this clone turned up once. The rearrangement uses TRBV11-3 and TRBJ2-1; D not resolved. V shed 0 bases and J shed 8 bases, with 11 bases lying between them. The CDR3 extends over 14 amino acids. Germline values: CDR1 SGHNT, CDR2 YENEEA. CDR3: CASSLDLTGDEQFF. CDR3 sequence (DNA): TGTGCCAGCAGCTTAGATCTCACGGGCGATGAGCAGTTCTTC.

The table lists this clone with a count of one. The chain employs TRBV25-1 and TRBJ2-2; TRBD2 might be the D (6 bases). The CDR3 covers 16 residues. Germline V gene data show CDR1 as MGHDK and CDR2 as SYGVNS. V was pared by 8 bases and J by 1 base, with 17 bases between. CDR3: CASGSPWGVNTGELFF. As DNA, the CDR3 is TGTGCCAGCGGGTCTCCCTGGGGGGTGAACACCGGGGAGCTGTTTTTT.

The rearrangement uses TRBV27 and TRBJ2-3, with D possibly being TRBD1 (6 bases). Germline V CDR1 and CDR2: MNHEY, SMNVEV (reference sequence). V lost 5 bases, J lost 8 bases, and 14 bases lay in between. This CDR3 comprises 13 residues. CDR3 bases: TGTGCCAGCAGTACTTTTGAAGGGGGTACGCAGTATTTT. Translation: CASSTFEGGTQYF.

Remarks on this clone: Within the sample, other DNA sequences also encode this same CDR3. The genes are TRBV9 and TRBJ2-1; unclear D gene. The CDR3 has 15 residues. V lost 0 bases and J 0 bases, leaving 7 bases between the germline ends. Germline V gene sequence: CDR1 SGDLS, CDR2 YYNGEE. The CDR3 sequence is CASSVAASSYNEQFF. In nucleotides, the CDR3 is TGTGCCAGCAGCGTAGCTGCGAGCTCCTACAATGAGCAGTTCTTC.

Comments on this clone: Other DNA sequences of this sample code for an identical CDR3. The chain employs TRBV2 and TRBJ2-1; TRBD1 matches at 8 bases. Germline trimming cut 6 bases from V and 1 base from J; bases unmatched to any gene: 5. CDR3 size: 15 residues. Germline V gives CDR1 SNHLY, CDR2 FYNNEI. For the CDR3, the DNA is TGTGCCAGCAGCCCTGACAGGGGATCCTACAATGAGCAGTTCTTC. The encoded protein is CASSPDRGSYNEQFF.

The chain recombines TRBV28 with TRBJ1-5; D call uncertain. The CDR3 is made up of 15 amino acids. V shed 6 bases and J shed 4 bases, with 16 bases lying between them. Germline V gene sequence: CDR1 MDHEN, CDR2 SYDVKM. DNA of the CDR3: TGTGCCAGCAGCAGCCCGCCAAGGCCTAATCAGCCCCAGCATTTT. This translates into CASSSPPRPNQPQHF.

This chain's CDR3 is CASSILAETYEQYF. CDR3 in DNA: TGTGCCAGTAGTATTCTAGCGGAGACCTACGAGCAGTACTTC. This chain links TRBV19 with TRBJ2-7; 7 positions agree with TRBD2. The V segment lost 3 bases and the J segment 2 bases; nucleotides outside the gene matches: 4. This CDR3 has 14 amino acids. In germline, CDR1 is LNHDA, CDR2 SQIVND (reference sequence).

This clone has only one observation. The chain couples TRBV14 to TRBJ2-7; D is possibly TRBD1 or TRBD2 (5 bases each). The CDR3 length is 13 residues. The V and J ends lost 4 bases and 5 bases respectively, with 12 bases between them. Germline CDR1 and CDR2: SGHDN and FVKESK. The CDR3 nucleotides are TGTGCCAGCAGCCCTCGGGGCAGCCACGAGCAGTACTTC. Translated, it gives CASSPRGSHEQYF.

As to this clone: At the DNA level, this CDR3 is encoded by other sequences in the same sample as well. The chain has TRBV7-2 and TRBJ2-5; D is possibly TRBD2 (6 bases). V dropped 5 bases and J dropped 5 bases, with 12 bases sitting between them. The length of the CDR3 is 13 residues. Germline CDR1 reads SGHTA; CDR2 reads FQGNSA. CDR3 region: CASSLGAGETQYF. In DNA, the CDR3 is TGTGCCAGCAGCCTAGGGGCGGGGGAGACCCAGTACTTC.

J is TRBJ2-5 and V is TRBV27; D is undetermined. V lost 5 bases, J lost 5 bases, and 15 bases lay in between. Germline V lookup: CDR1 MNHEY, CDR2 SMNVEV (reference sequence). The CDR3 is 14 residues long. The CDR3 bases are TGTGCCAGCAGTGTACGACTGTCAAGGGAGACCCAGTACTTC. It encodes CASSVRLSRETQYF.

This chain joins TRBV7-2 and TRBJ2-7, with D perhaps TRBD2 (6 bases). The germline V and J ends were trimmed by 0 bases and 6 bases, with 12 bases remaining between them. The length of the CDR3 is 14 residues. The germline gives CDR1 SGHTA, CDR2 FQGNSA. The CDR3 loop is CASSLAGLPFEQYF. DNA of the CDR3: TGTGCCAGCAGCTTAGCGGGACTCCCGTTCGAGCAGTACTTC.